The rows below give T cell receptor beta chains drawn from one sample of a study of blood T cell repertoires in COVID-19. Sequenced by immunoSEQ multiplex PCR; TCRdb stores in-frame clones only, minus some. The sample includes under 80,000 clones, 70% to 90% of them seen just once. Sequences were obtained from peripheral blood. The receptors derive from a woman of 80 years or more with active COVID-19. Both conserved end residues are part of each CDR3. The D gene is left open where the match is weak. Only part of the rows carry a size: once, few, many, or a class if the clone is expanded.

>TRBV18|TRBD1|few|TRBJ2-1
CASSFNPGQGGNEQFF
TGTGCCAGCTCATTTAACCCGGGACAGGGTGGCAATGAGCAGTTCTTC
>TRBV12-5|TRBD1|once|TRBJ2-7
CARKRVQGASCEQYF
TGTGCTCGAAAGAGGGTCCAGGGGGCTTCCTGCGAGCAGTACTTC
>TRBV5-4|NA|NA|TRBJ2-7
CASSYGQFVRHEQYF
TGTGCCAGCAGCTACGGACAGTTTGTTAGGCACGAGCAGTACTTC
>TRBV5-5|NA|NA|TRBJ1-1
CASSLAPASGTEAFF
TGTGCCAGCAGCTTGGCCCCAGCTTCAGGGACTGAAGCTTTCTTT
>TRBV19|NA|once|TRBJ2-7
CASRALGHYEQYF
TGTGCCAGTAGAGCTCTAGGCCACTACGAGCAGTACTTC
>TRBV6-5|NA|NA|TRBJ1-4
CASSYSLRFLNEKLFF
TGTGCCAGCAGTTACTCATTGAGATTTCTCAATGAAAAACTGTTTTTT
>TRBV6-2/TRBV6-3|NA|NA|TRBJ1-4
CASSLGARATNEKLFF
TGTGCCAGCAGTTTGGGGGCCAGAGCAACTAATGAAAAACTGTTTTTT
>TRBV5-1|TRBD2|once|TRBJ2-1
CASSSSTGVWLVGLAAYNEQFF
TGCGCCAGCAGCTCTTCGACGGGGGTCTGGCTTGTTGGCCTAGCGGCCTACAATGAGCAGTTCTTC
>TRBV7-6|TRBD2|NA|TRBJ2-2
CASSPPKRGRGTGELFF
TGTGCCAGCAGCCCCCCGAAGCGGGGGCGGGGTACCGGGGAGCTGTTTTTT
>TRBV27|TRBD2|NA|TRBJ2-1
CASSSLTSGNYNEQFF
TGTGCCAGCAGTTCCTTGACTAGCGGTAATTACAATGAGCAGTTCTTC
>TRBV5-1|NA|NA|TRBJ2-7
CASSFGHQRYEQYF
TGCGCCAGCAGCTTTGGACACCAGAGGTACGAGCAGTACTTC
>TRBV7-3|TRBD2|once|TRBJ2-1
CASSLTNGGLAGGNEQFF
TGTGCCAGCAGCTTAACGAACGGGGGACTAGCGGGAGGGAATGAGCAGTTCTTC
>TRBV24-1|NA|NA|TRBJ2-1
CATSDLGQGRGNEQFF
TGTGCCACCAGTGATTTAGGGCAGGGGAGGGGAAATGAGCAGTTCTTC
>TRBV14|TRBD1|NA|TRBJ1-1
CASSLDRANTEAFF
TGTGCCAGCAGCCTGGACAGGGCCAACACTGAAGCTTTCTTT
>TRBV9|TRBD2|NA|TRBJ2-1
CASSGAGEDVSEQFF
TGTGCCAGCAGCGGAGCGGGAGAGGATGTGAGTGAGCAGTTCTTC
>TRBV27|NA|NA|TRBJ1-4
CASSRVGTNEKLFF
TGTGCCAGCAGCAGGGTGGGGACTAATGAAAAACTGTTTTTT
>TRBV3-1/TRBV3-2|TRBD1|NA|TRBJ1-6
CASSPRQGSSPLHF
TGTGCCAGCAGCCCACGACAGGGAAGTTCACCCCTCCACTTT
>TRBV11-2|TRBD2|once|TRBJ2-1
CASIPGLVYNEQFF
TGTGCCAGCATCCCCGGACTAGTTTACAATGAGCAGTTCTTC
>TRBV28|TRBD2|NA|TRBJ2-7
CASSRTPLAGTSYEQYF
TGTGCCAGCAGCAGGACCCCTCTAGCGGGGACCTCCTACGAGCAGTACTTC
>TRBV25-1|NA|NA|TRBJ2-5
CASSAIGGVNTETQYF
TGTGCCAGCAGTGCTATTGGCGGGGTCAATACGGAGACCCAGTACTTC
>TRBV9|TRBD1|NA|TRBJ1-2
CASSASRDRVAFGYTF
TGTGCCAGCAGCGCTTCACGGGACAGGGTGGCGTTCGGCTACACCTTC
>TRBV12-5|TRBD2|NA|TRBJ2-1
CASASSGSGVYNEQFF
TGTGCTAGTGCCAGTAGCGGGAGTGGGGTTTACAATGAGCAGTTCTTC
>TRBV27|TRBD2|few|TRBJ2-7
CASSSWTSGTYEQYF
TGTGCCAGCAGCTCGTGGACTAGCGGGACCTACGAGCAGTACTTC
>TRBV23-1|TRBD1|NA|TRBJ2-1
CASSLGQGIYNEQFF
TGCGCCAGCAGTCTGGGACAGGGGATATACAATGAGCAGTTCTTC
>TRBV27|TRBD1|NA|TRBJ2-2
CASSPYGTDSGELFF
TGTGCCAGCAGTCCCTACGGGACAGACTCCGGGGAGCTGTTTTTT
>TRBV10-3|TRBD1|NA|TRBJ1-2
CATVGGAGYGYTF
TGTGCCACCGTAGGGGGCGCGGGCTATGGCTACACCTTC
>TRBV24-1|NA|NA|TRBJ2-1
CATSDPVPGGSEQFF
TGTGCCACCAGTGATCCGGTCCCGGGGGGCAGTGAGCAGTTCTTC
>TRBV19|TRBD1|NA|TRBJ2-7
CASSTTGGYEQYF
TGTGCCAGTAGTACGACAGGGGGGTACGAGCAGTACTTC
>TRBV24-1|TRBD2|NA|TRBJ2-2
CAVRSAGTGELFF
TGTGCCGTCCGGTCAGCGGGGACCGGGGAGCTGTTTTTT
>TRBV30|TRBD1|NA|TRBJ1-1
CAWGSGQGRLSAEAFF
TGTGCCTGGGGCTCCGGACAGGGCAGGCTGAGCGCTGAAGCTTTCTTT
>TRBV6-1|NA|NA|TRBJ2-5
CASSEVLSWGRKEWQYF
TGTGCCAGCAGTGAAGTCTTATCATGGGGCCGAAAGGAATGGCAGTACTTC
>TRBV11-1|TRBD1|NA|TRBJ1-2
CASSPDRAFGYTF
TGTGCCAGCAGCCCGGACAGGGCGTTTGGCTACACCTTC
>TRBV19|TRBD1|NA|TRBJ1-2
CASSITGGNGYTF
TGTGCCAGTAGTATAACAGGGGGCAATGGCTACACCTTC
>TRBV7-9|NA|NA|TRBJ1-4
CASSPGGRSEKLFF
TGTGCCAGCAGCCCTGGAGGAAGGAGTGAAAAACTGTTTTTT
>TRBV28|NA|NA|TRBJ2-3
CASRPGAGRGTDTQYF
TGTGCCAGCAGGCCTGGTGCAGGAAGAGGGACAGATACGCAGTATTTT
>TRBV19|TRBD2|NA|TRBJ2-1
CASMGLAGGPVNEQFF
TGTGCCAGTATGGGACTAGCGGGAGGGCCCGTCAATGAGCAGTTCTTC
>TRBV6-2/TRBV6-3|TRBD1|NA|TRBJ2-5
CASSYPPGTGVTQYF
TGTGCCAGCAGTTACCCACCCGGGACAGGGGTGACCCAGTACTTC
>TRBV4-1|TRBD2|NA|TRBJ2-7
CASSQESSGSYEQYF
TGCGCCAGCAGCCAAGAGTCTAGCGGGAGTTACGAGCAGTACTTC
>TRBV28|NA|NA|TRBJ1-6
CASSRSGRGTYNSPLHF
TGTGCCAGCAGCCGGTCAGGGAGGGGGACGTATAATTCACCCCTCCACTTT
>TRBV6-5|TRBD1|NA|TRBJ2-7
CASSYAGTAYEQYF
TGTGCCAGCAGTTACGCCGGGACAGCCTACGAGCAGTACTTC
>TRBV6-2/TRBV6-3|NA|NA|TRBJ1-5
CASSSPPEISNQPQHF
TGTGCCAGCAGTTCCCCCCCGGAGATTAGCAATCAGCCCCAGCATTTT
>TRBV28|TRBD1|NA|TRBJ1-4
CASSQWTGGTLLNEKLFF
TGTGCCAGCAGCCAATGGACAGGGGGTACCCTTCTGAATGAAAAACTGTTTTTT
>TRBV19|NA|NA|TRBJ2-1
CASSIWRAGSEQFF
TGTGCCAGTAGTATTTGGAGGGCGGGGAGTGAGCAGTTCTTC
>TRBV7-2|NA|NA|TRBJ2-5
CASSSRDKQETQYF
TGTGCCAGCAGCTCCAGGGATAAGCAAGAGACCCAGTACTTC
>TRBV19|NA|NA|TRBJ1-5
CASNFGNQPQHF
TGTGCCAGTAACTTTGGCAATCAGCCCCAGCATTTT
>TRBV2|NA|NA|TRBJ2-5
CASSETARDGQETQYF
TGTGCCAGCAGTGAAACAGCCCGAGACGGTCAAGAGACCCAGTACTTC
>TRBV6-7|TRBD2|NA|TRBJ2-5
CASTSRSGTRRERETQYF
TGTGCCAGCACCTCGAGGTCAGGGACTAGGCGGGAGCGAGAGACCCAGTACTTC
>TRBV11-2|NA|NA|TRBJ2-1
CASSSVGYPGDEQFF
TGTGCCAGCAGCTCCGTTGGCTACCCAGGGGATGAGCAGTTCTTC
>TRBV14|TRBD1|NA|TRBJ1-1
CASSQAGTGYTEAFF
TGTGCCAGCAGCCAAGCGGGGACAGGTTACACTGAAGCTTTCTTT
>TRBV7-3|TRBD1|NA|TRBJ2-1
CASSTRQGSEQFF
TGTGCCAGCAGCACTCGACAGGGGAGTGAGCAGTTCTTC